The clone carrying this T cell receptor (beta chain) has at least ten counts. No antigen is known for it. This entry comes from a study of T-cell reconstitution after alpha-beta-depleted transplantation in children. General study results and limits: Surviving recipient cells, namely T cells and thymic progenitors, were the source of high day-60 TCRbeta diversity in some patients.

This CDR3 comprises 14 residues. V lost 0 bases to trimming and J lost 2 bases, with 5 bases between them. The germline gives CDR1 SGHRS, CDR2 YFSETQ. Unique molecular identifiers were used in preparing the TCRbeta library. MiXCR, run by TCRdb on the PCR reads, gives a single entry per CDR3 protein. This sample carries roughly 340,000 distinct CDR3 sequences, around 15% of them seen once, and the ten largest clones take just over 40%. This chain joins TRBV5-1 and TRBJ1-4; a possible D gene is TRBD1 (5 bases). The TCR sequence derives from a male patient aged 2-15 years who had a stem cell transplant for acute lymphoblastic leukemia, so the T cells may come from the graft donor. The specimen was PBMCs, mostly from graft donor cells, collected 360 days after TCRalphabeta/CD19-depleted stem cell transplant. The CDR3 bases are TGCGCCAGCAGCTTGGGGGGGACTAATGAAAAACTGTTTTTT. Protein sequence: CASSLGGTNEKLFF.